This note documents a single T cell receptor (beta chain) sequence. The sample contains more than one DNA sequence encoding this CDR3. Patients of the Seattle cohort, enrolled during active infection, were followed longitudinally. Data came from immunoSEQ multiplex PCR; TCRdb stores just in-frame clones and leaves some out. Among about 170,000 clones listed, 80% to 90% were seen once. The sample originates from a study of blood T cell repertoires in COVID-19. The V end lost 2 bases, the J end lost 3 bases, and 4 bases lay between the germline ends. This CDR3 spans 11 amino acids. The germline gives CDR1 GTSNPN, CDR2 SVGIG (reference sequence).

The sequence derives from a woman aged 65 to 85 with COVID-19, enrolled during active disease. The sample comprised peripheral blood. The chain links TRBV30 to TRBJ1-2; D gene unclear. This CDR3 reads CAWSFDYGYTF. In nucleotides, the CDR3 is TGTGCCTGGAGTTTCGACTATGGCTACACCTTC.